One and the same sample provided the 10 T cell receptor beta chains below, sequenced in a study of T-cell memory formation after mild COVID-19. Each CDR3 protein gets one entry after TCRdb re-called the 5' RACE reads with MiXCR. The table lists under 450,000 distinct CDR3 sequences, roughly 20% of them singletons. Specimen: PBMCs or a T cell subset sorted from them (not recorded which). The receptor source for this set is a man between 18 and 35 years old who had mild COVID-19 (a few samples of this study predate the infection). Cell type and time point are not known.

V is TRBV29-1 and J is TRBJ1-2, with D tentatively TRBD1 (5 bases). From germline, CDR1 is SQVTM and CDR2 ANQGSEA. The CDR3 spans 14 residues. Trimming pared 4 bases from V and 6 bases from J, leaving 18 bases between. Here the CDR3 DNA reads TGCAGCGTTGTCCCGACAGACTGGCAGGATGGCTACACCTTC. Its protein is CSVVPTDWQDGYTF.

This chain links TRBV2 with TRBJ2-3; D is possibly TRBD1 (5 bases). The CDR3 length is 16 residues. CDR1 is SNHLY and CDR2 is FYNNEI in the germline V gene. V was shortened by 4 bases and J by 2 bases, with 16 bases between the two germline ends. The CDR3 DNA follows: TGTGCCAGCAGTGTAGGCAGGGAAACCTTCACAGATACGCAGTATTTT. Its translation is CASSVGRETFTDTQYF.

The rearrangement uses TRBV5-1 and TRBJ2-1; 9 nucleotides match TRBD1. Losses at the gene ends were 1 base for V and 5 bases for J; bases not matched to a gene: 7. Germline CDR1 reads SGHRS; CDR2 reads YFSETQ. The CDR3 spans 16 residues. The CDR3 region is CASSLKTGGWDNEQFF. In DNA, the CDR3 is TGCGCCAGCAGCTTGAAGACAGGGGGATGGGACAATGAGCAGTTCTTC.

The table lists this clonotype with a few counts. The rearrangement joins TRBV28 to TRBJ2-3; D may be TRBD2 (6 bases). CDR1 is MDHEN and CDR2 is SYDVKM in the germline V gene. The CDR3 consists of 15 residues. V gave up 8 bases and J gave up 3 bases, with 18 bases separating them. The CDR3: CASPPRRVGTDTQYF. Here the CDR3 DNA reads TGTGCCAGCCCCCCGAGGAGGGTGGGGACAGATACGCAGTATTTT.

The gene calls are TRBV7-6 and TRBJ2-2; TRBD2 matches 11 bases. CDR1 and CDR2 (germline): SGHVS, FNYEAQ. CDR3 length: 16 residues. J gave up 3 bases and V 6 bases, and 6 bases lay outside the gene matches. The CDR3 region is CASSSSGGPYTGELFF. The CDR3 DNA follows: TGTGCCAGCAGTTCTAGCGGGGGGCCCTACACCGGGGAGCTGTTTTTT.

The DNA of the CDR3 is TGCAGTGCCCCGCGGGGGGGCCAAGAGACCCAGTACTTC. It specifies CSAPRGGQETQYF. J is TRBJ2-5 and V is TRBV20-1, with TRBD2 matching 9 bases. Germline V gene sequence: CDR1 DFQATT, CDR2 SNEGSKA (reference sequence). The junction had 3 bases not matched to a gene; V was cut back by 6 bases and J by 1 base. The CDR3 contains 13 residues.

This chain uses TRBV6-5 with TRBJ2-3; 8 positions agree with TRBD2. CDR3 length: 13 amino acids. The V segment lost 2 bases and the J segment 6 bases; nucleotides outside the gene matches: 1. Germline CDR1 and CDR2: MNHEY and SVGAGI. As DNA, the CDR3 is TGTGCCAGCAGTTACCCGGGGGGGGATACGCAGTATTTT. This encodes CASSYPGGDTQYF.

This clonotype was picked up a small number of times. The J gene is TRBJ2-5, the V gene TRBV7-2, with D possibly TRBD2 on 5 matching bases. The CDR3 totals 13 residues. Germline CDR1 SGHTA, CDR2 FQGNSA. Trimming shortened V by 6 bases and J by 4 bases, and 12 bases separated the two germline ends. The CDR3 coding sequence is TGTGCCAGCAGGCTACTAGAACGAGAGACCCAGTACTTC. It translates to CASRLLERETQYF.

V is TRBV7-2 and J is TRBJ2-3; a weak D match, TRBD2 (5 bases). In germline, CDR1 is SGHTA, CDR2 FQGNSA. Trimming took off 3 bases at V and 1 base at J, with 11 bases between the two ends. The CDR3 covers 15 residues. The CDR3 DNA sequence: TGTGCCAGCAGCTTCCTAGGTAGCGGCACAGATACGCAGTATTTT. This encodes CASSFLGSGTDTQYF.

This chain connects TRBV5-5 to TRBJ2-2; tentatively, D is TRBD2 (5 bases). This CDR3 has 13 amino acids. Trimming took off 4 bases at V and 6 bases at J, with 10 bases between the two ends. Germline values: CDR1 SGHKS, CDR2 YYEKEE (reference sequence). The CDR3 bases are TGTGCCAGCAGCCCGGAGAGGGCCGGGGAGCTGTTTTTT. Its translation is CASSPERAGELFF.